These 14 T cell receptor beta chains came from one sample sequenced in a study of blood T cell repertoires in COVID-19. TCRdb keeps only in-frame clones here, not all; method: immunoSEQ multiplex PCR. The table lists roughly 65,000 clones, roughly three quarters of them singletons, with 16% in the top ten. The specimen was peripheral blood. Source of these receptors: a man aged 55 to 70 with acute or convalescent COVID-19.

The chain carries TRBV10-3 and TRBJ2-7, with TRBD1 as a possible D gene (6 bases). Germline CDR1 and CDR2: ENHRY and SYGVKD. This CDR3 comprises 15 residues. Trimming stripped 6 bases from V and 5 bases from J, with 20 bases between. In DNA, the CDR3 is TGTGCCATCAGGGACCCTACAGGGATGGTCGACGAGCAGTACTTC. Translation gives CAIRDPTGMVDEQYF.

V gene TRBV25-1 combines with J gene TRBJ1-2, with D unclear. V lost 6 bases, J lost 2 bases, and 13 bases lay in between. CDR1 and CDR2 (germline): MGHDK, SYGVNS. CDR3 length: 14 amino acids. In DNA, the CDR3 is TGTGCCAGCAGGACCGAGGGCACGAACTATGGCTACACCTTC. Its translation: CASRTEGTNYGYTF.

The chain uses TRBV19 and TRBJ1-5; D is ambiguous. The CDR3 is 15 amino acids. Trimming pared 7 bases from V and 0 bases from J, leaving 13 bases between. Germline V gives CDR1 LNHDA, CDR2 SQIVND (reference sequence). The CDR3 loop reads CASTVRHYSNQPQHF. The CDR3 DNA reads TGTGCCAGTACCGTCAGACATTATAGCAATCAGCCCCAGCATTTT.

The V and J genes are TRBV3-1 (or the pseudogene TRBV3-2) and TRBJ1-2; 9 bases are shared with TRBD1. Germline loops: CDR1 LGHDT, CDR2 YNNKEL (reference sequence). The CDR3 length is 12 residues. The junction had 1 base not matched to a gene; V was cut back by 3 bases and J by 8 bases. The CDR3 region has the DNA TGTGCCAGCAGCCACGACAGGGGGGGCTACACCTTC. Translating it yields CASSHDRGGYTF.

The V and J genes are TRBV19 and TRBJ1-5, with 9 nucleotides matching TRBD1. The germline gives CDR1 LNHDA, CDR2 SQIVND (reference sequence). The ends lost 6 bases at V and 3 bases at J; junction bases unmatched: 9. The CDR3 extends over 16 amino acids. The DNA for the CDR3 is TGTGCCAGTAGCCTACAGGGGGCTTCAGTCAATCAGCCCCAGCATTTT. It translates to CASSLQGASVNQPQHF.

This clone was picked up a small number of times. The chain links TRBV6-4 to TRBJ1-6; the D gene is possibly TRBD1 (6 bases). In germline, CDR1 is MRHNA, CDR2 SNTAGT. The CDR3 extends over 13 amino acids. V shed 5 bases and J shed 10 bases, with 12 bases lying between them. The CDR3: CASSSGDQSPLHF. CDR3 nucleotides: TGTGCCAGCAGTTCAGGGGATCAATCACCCCTCCACTTT.

This chain links TRBV6-2 or TRBV6-3 with TRBJ1-5, with D perhaps TRBD1 (6 bases). The CDR3 has 15 amino acids. Germline V CDR1 and CDR2: MNHEY, SVGEGT. V was clipped by 2 bases and J by 4 bases, with 12 bases between them. In DNA, the CDR3 is TGTGCCAGCAGTTACCCAAACACAGGGAATCAGCCCCAGCATTTT. This encodes CASSYPNTGNQPQHF.

The rearrangement links TRBV3-1 (or the pseudogene TRBV3-2) to TRBJ2-4, with D possibly being TRBD2 (6 bases). Germline V gene lookup returns CDR1 LGHDT and CDR2 YNNKEL (reference sequence). The ends were cut back, 0 bases at V and 7 bases at J, with 25 bases in the middle. This CDR3 is 19 amino acids long. The CDR3: CASSQDRVGTPISENIQYF. The CDR3 coding sequence is TGTGCCAGCAGCCAAGATAGGGTGGGGACTCCGATCTCTGAGAACATTCAGTACTTC.

V gene TRBV19 combines with J gene TRBJ1-5; 7 nucleotides match TRBD1. After removal of 6 bases from V and 6 bases from J, the junction contained 20 bases not matched to a gene. CDR1 is LNHDA and CDR2 is SQIVND in the germline V gene (reference sequence). This CDR3 has 18 residues. The CDR3 region has the DNA TGTGCCAGTAGCCCCTCCAAAATACAGGGGTACTTGGGTCAGCCCCAGCATTTT. Protein sequence: CASSPSKIQGYLGQPQHF.

This sequence joins TRBV19 and TRBJ2-3; 11 nucleotides agree with TRBD1. J was trimmed by 5 bases and V by 9 bases; bases with no gene match: 7. The V gene's germline CDR1 is LNHDA and CDR2 SQIVND (reference sequence). The length of the CDR3 is 14 residues. The CDR3 DNA sequence: TGTGCCAGCAAGGACAGGGGGCGCTTAGATACGCAGTATTTT. Amino acid sequence: CASKDRGRLDTQYF.

This clone appeared a single time. This chain links TRBV6-2 or TRBV6-3 with TRBJ1-1; a weak D match, TRBD1 (6 bases). Trimming took off 2 bases at V and 0 bases at J, with 10 bases between the two ends. Germline V gives CDR1 MNHEY, CDR2 SVGEGT. CDR3 length: 15 residues. CDR3 sequence reads: CASSYPTGMNTEAFF. In nucleotides, the CDR3 is TGTGCCAGCAGTTACCCGACAGGAATGAACACTGAAGCTTTCTTT.

The table lists this clone with a few counts. DNA for the CDR3: TGTGCCAGCAGTGAACTAGCGGGGGCGGCCGGGGAGCTGTTTTTT. This codes for CASSELAGAAGELFF. The rearrangement joins TRBV2 to TRBJ2-2; 10 bases line up with TRBD2. The CDR3 has 15 residues. The germline V gene has CDR1 SNHLY and CDR2 FYNNEI. V dropped 2 bases and J dropped 6; count of bases not matched to a gene: 3.

The chain employs TRBV5-1 and TRBJ2-7; D unclear. The germline CDR1 and CDR2 sequences are SGHRS and YFSETQ. The V and J ends lost 4 bases and 4 bases respectively, with 12 bases between them. CDR3 length: 13 amino acids. This CDR3 reads CASSPLNFYEQYF. CDR3 nucleotide sequence: TGCGCCAGCAGCCCACTGAACTTTTACGAGCAGTACTTC.

The rearrangement links TRBV3-1 (or the pseudogene TRBV3-2) to TRBJ1-5, with D unresolved. The ends were cut back, 4 bases at V and 0 bases at J, with 7 bases in the middle. The CDR3 has 14 amino acids. Germline V gene lookup returns CDR1 LGHDT and CDR2 YNNKEL (reference sequence). The CDR3 reads CASSLLSSNQPQHF. In DNA, the CDR3 is TGTGCCAGCAGCCTCCTTTCTAGCAATCAGCCCCAGCATTTT.